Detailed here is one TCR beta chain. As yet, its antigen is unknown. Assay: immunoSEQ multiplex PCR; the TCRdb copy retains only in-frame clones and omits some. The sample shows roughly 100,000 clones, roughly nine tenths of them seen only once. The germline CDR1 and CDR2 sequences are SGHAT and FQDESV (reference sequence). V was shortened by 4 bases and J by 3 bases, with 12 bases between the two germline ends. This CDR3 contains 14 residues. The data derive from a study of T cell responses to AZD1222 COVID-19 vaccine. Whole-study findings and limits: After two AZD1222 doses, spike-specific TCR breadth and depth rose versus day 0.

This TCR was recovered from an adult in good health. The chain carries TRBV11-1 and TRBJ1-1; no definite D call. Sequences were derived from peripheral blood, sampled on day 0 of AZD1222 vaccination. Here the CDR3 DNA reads TGTGCCAGCAGCTCCTCGGCTATTCACACTGAAGCTTTCTTT. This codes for CASSSSAIHTEAFF.